This T cell receptor (beta chain) was profiled in a study of radiotherapy plus CTLA-4 blockade in lung cancer. This CDR3 is built from 13 residues. Germline CDR1 and CDR2: MNHEY and SMNVEV (reference sequence). Trimming removed 3 bases from V and 7 bases from J, with 12 bases in between. Assay: immunoSEQ multiplex PCR; the TCRdb copy retains only in-frame clones and omits some. This table holds approximately 73,000 clones, 80% to 90% found once. V gene TRBV27 combines with J gene TRBJ1-2; possibly TRBD1 for D (5 bases). This receptor was obtained from a human donor with non-small cell lung cancer that progressed on radiotherapy plus ipilimumab. This material consisted of peripheral blood, taken from a patient treated with radiotherapy plus ipilimumab. The DNA for the CDR3 is TGTGCCAGCAGTTTGGAAGGCGGGGCTGGCTACACCTTC. It specifies CASSLEGGAGYTF.